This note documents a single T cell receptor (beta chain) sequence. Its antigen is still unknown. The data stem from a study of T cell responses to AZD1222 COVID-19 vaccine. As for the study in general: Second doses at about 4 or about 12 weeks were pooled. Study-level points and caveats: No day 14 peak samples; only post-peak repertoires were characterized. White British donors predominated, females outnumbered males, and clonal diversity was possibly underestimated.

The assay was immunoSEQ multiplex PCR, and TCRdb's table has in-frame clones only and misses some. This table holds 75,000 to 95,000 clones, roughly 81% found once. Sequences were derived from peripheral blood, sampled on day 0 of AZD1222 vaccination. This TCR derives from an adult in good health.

CDR3 amino acids: CASSQGVVGRGNTGELFF. As DNA, the CDR3 is TGCGCCAGCAGCCAAGGGGTCGTGGGACGAGGGAACACCGGGGAGCTGTTTTTT. V usage is TRBV4-1 and J usage is TRBJ2-2; D assignment may be TRBD1 or TRBD2 (5 bases each). V lost 1 base, J lost 1 base, and 16 bases lay in between. The CDR3 has 18 amino acids. Germline assignment: CDR1 MGHRA and CDR2 YSYEKL.